This is a list of T cell receptor beta chains from one sample in a study of CD8 T cells in Susac syndrome. Each CDR3 protein is one row after TCRdb ran MiXCR on the immunoSEQ multiplex PCR reads. The sample holds over 140,000 distinct CDR3 sequences, about 95% seen once. Sample: CD4+ T cells from PBMCs. The receptors stem from a human donor with Susac syndrome. The CDR3 runs from the conserved cysteine through the conserved F or W. D genes are given only for firm matches. Size is stated for part of the rows, as once, few or many counts, or as a class when the clone is expanded.

>TRBD1|NA|TRBV4-2|TRBJ2-5
CASSQPGQQETQYF
TGTGCCAGCAGCCAGCCGGGACAGCAAGAGACCCAGTACTTC
>NA|once|TRBV9|TRBJ1-6
CASSVESFENSPLHF
TGTGCCAGCAGCGTAGAAAGTTTCGAAAATTCACCCCTCCACTTT
>NA|NA|TRBV30|TRBJ1-2
CAWTQRGRYYGYTF
TGTGCCTGGACCCAACGGGGGCGATACTATGGCTACACCTTC
>NA|NA|TRBV20-1|TRBJ2-3
CSASRGVGTDTQYF
TGCAGTGCTAGTCGCGGCGTGGGTACAGATACGCAGTATTTT
>TRBD2|NA|TRBV28|TRBJ2-5
CASSLGQGGSWQETQYF
TGTGCCAGCAGTTTAGGTCAGGGAGGGAGTTGGCAAGAGACCCAGTACTTC
>NA|NA|TRBV10-3|TRBJ1-2
CATAGVNYGYTF
TGTGCCACCGCAGGGGTTAACTATGGCTACACCTTC
>TRBD1|NA|TRBV11-2|TRBJ2-1
CASSLGDRVVSYNEQFF
TGTGCCAGCAGCTTAGGCGACAGGGTAGTCTCCTACAATGAGCAGTTCTTC
>NA|NA|TRBV30|TRBJ2-3
CAWSVKADTQYF
TGTGCCTGGAGCGTCAAGGCAGATACGCAGTATTTT
>NA|NA|TRBV30|TRBJ1-1
CAWRQGNTEAFF
TGTGCCTGGAGACAGGGGAACACTGAAGCTTTCTTT
>NA|NA|TRBV29-1|TRBJ2-7
CSVEGQGEQYF
TGCAGCGTTGAGGGGCAGGGCGAGCAGTACTTC
>NA|NA|TRBV6-1|TRBJ2-7
CASSESRSYEQYF
TGTGCCAGCAGTGAAAGCAGATCCTACGAGCAGTACTTC
>TRBD1|NA|TRBV9|TRBJ2-7
CASSPGQGNYEQYF
TGTGCCAGCAGCCCCGGACAGGGTAACTACGAGCAGTACTTC
>NA|NA|TRBV14|TRBJ2-2
CASSQVRGAGELFF
TGTGCCAGCAGCCAAGTGAGGGGCGCCGGGGAGCTGTTTTTT
>TRBD1|once|TRBV5-4|TRBJ1-3
CASSLGTGGASGNTIYF
TGTGCCAGCAGCCTTGGGACAGGGGGCGCATCTGGAAACACCATATATTTT
>NA|once|TRBV25-1|TRBJ2-7
CASSDRGNMIPYEQYF
TGTGCCAGCAGTGATCGGGGGAACATGATTCCCTACGAGCAGTACTTC
>NA|NA|TRBV6-5|TRBJ2-5
CASSYRQTQYF
TGTGCCAGCAGTTACCGGCAGACCCAGTACTTC
>NA|once|TRBV20-1|TRBJ2-3
CSPRGTGTDTQYF
TGCAGTCCTAGGGGCACCGGCACAGATACGCAGTATTTT
>TRBD2|once|TRBV5-1|TRBJ2-7
CASSPAGDEQYF
TGCGCCAGCAGCCCGGCGGGGGACGAGCAGTACTTC
>TRBD1|NA|TRBV12-3/TRBV12-4|TRBJ2-4
CASSPSHRGQYF
TGTGCCAGCAGTCCCAGCCACAGGGGTCAGTACTTC
>NA|NA|TRBV20-1|TRBJ1-1
CSAGTTVNTEAFF
TGCAGCGCTGGGACGACGGTGAACACTGAAGCTTTCTTT
>TRBD2|NA|TRBV4-1|TRBJ2-2
CASSQPGGPGELFF
TGCGCCAGCAGCCAACCGGGGGGACCCGGGGAGCTGTTTTTT
>NA|once|TRBV10-2|TRBJ2-3
CASSERLAGTDTQYF
TGCGCCAGCAGTGAACGGCTAGCCGGCACAGATACGCAGTATTTT
>NA|NA|TRBV30|TRBJ1-1
CAWSEAVWNTEAFF
TGTGCCTGGAGTGAGGCAGTCTGGAACACTGAAGCTTTCTTT
>NA|NA|TRBV30|TRBJ2-1
CAWSVRRDEQFF
TGTGCCTGGAGTGTACGTCGGGATGAGCAGTTCTTC
>NA|NA|TRBV30|TRBJ1-2
CAWNDRSYGYTF
TGTGCCTGGAACGACAGAAGCTATGGCTACACCTTC
>TRBD2|NA|TRBV7-9|TRBJ2-5
CATQGGAGGQETQYF
TGTGCCACCCAGGGTGGAGCGGGAGGGCAAGAGACCCAGTACTTC
>TRBD2|NA|TRBV20-1|TRBJ2-5
CSAKTAGVQETQYF
TGCAGTGCAAAGACAGCGGGGGTACAAGAGACCCAGTACTTC
>TRBD1|once|TRBV7-8|TRBJ2-1
CASSRGGVSYNEQFF
TGTGCCAGCAGCCGAGGGGGCGTCTCCTACAATGAGCAGTTCTTC
>TRBD1|once|TRBV20-1|TRBJ2-5
CSAWGTGLETQYF
TGCAGTGCTTGGGGGACAGGGTTAGAGACCCAGTACTTC
>TRBD2|NA|TRBV20-1|TRBJ2-1
CSAKTSGYNEQFF
TGCAGTGCAAAGACTAGCGGGTACAATGAGCAGTTCTTC
>TRBD2|NA|TRBV6-5|TRBJ2-1
CASSYRVSGSESSNEQFF
TGTGCCAGCAGTTACCGGGTTAGCGGGAGTGAGAGTTCGAATGAGCAGTTCTTC
>TRBD2|NA|TRBV9|TRBJ2-1
CASSVEVAGFYNEQFF
TGTGCCAGCAGCGTAGAGGTAGCGGGCTTCTACAATGAGCAGTTCTTC
>NA|NA|TRBV7-8|TRBJ2-1
CASSLDPGAGEQFF
TGTGCCAGCAGCTTAGATCCGGGGGCCGGTGAGCAGTTCTTC
>TRBD2|NA|TRBV7-9|TRBJ2-5
CASTPSGRGETQYF
TGTGCCAGCACTCCTAGCGGGAGAGGGGAGACCCAGTACTTC
>TRBD1|NA|TRBV29-1|TRBJ1-1
CSGDRGTEAFF
TGCAGCGGGGACAGGGGCACTGAAGCTTTCTTT
>NA|NA|TRBV10-3|TRBJ1-6
CAISDQGYDNSPLHF
TGTGCCATCAGTGACCAGGGGTACGATAATTCACCCCTCCACTTT
>TRBD1|NA|TRBV10-3|TRBJ1-1
CAIRLDRANTEAFF
TGTGCCATCAGATTGGACAGGGCGAACACTGAAGCTTTCTTT
>NA|NA|TRBV6-2/TRBV6-3|TRBJ1-1
CASSGGRTEAFF
TGTGCCAGCAGTGGAGGTCGGACTGAAGCTTTCTTT
>TRBD2|NA|TRBV4-2|TRBJ2-2
CASRLAGNTGELFF
TGTGCCAGCAGACTAGCGGGTAACACCGGGGAGCTGTTTTTT
>NA|NA|TRBV9|TRBJ1-1
CASSVSPQGSTEAFF
TGTGCCAGCAGCGTCTCACCTCAGGGGAGCACTGAAGCTTTCTTT
>NA|NA|TRBV3-1|TRBJ2-5
CASSQRRAQETQYF
TGTGCCAGCAGCCAACGCCGGGCCCAAGAGACCCAGTACTTC
>TRBD1|NA|TRBV3-1|TRBJ1-2
CASSPPQGNYGYTF
TGTGCCAGCAGCCCTCCACAGGGGAACTATGGCTACACCTTC